The clone carrying this T cell receptor beta chain has at least ten counts. Its cognate antigen is unknown. This sample stems from a study of regulatory T cells in long-lasting Graves disease. Documented time point: newly diagnosed GD, antithyroid drugs for less than 3 months. Extracted PBMC RNA gave rise to the TCR library. The J segment lost 8 bases and the V segment lost 6 bases, leaving 8 bases of the junction unmatched. The length of the CDR3 is 14 residues. CDR1 and CDR2 (germline): SNHLY, FYNNEI. Researchers made TCR beta libraries by using iRepertoire HTBI primers and running Arm-PCR on CDR3 regions. A single record per CDR3 protein comes from TCRdb applying MiXCR to the multiplex PCR reads. Of a few hundred thousand distinct CDR3 sequences in the sample, approximately 12% were seen once. Whole-study findings and limits: Small numbers of samples may have cut accuracy.

Another study also made use of these data, one on T cells in Graves' hyperthyroidism and ophthalmopathy. As that study records: The TCR CDR3 first-round RT-PCR relied on the HTBI primer set.

The clonotype was recovered from a man aged 30 to 45 with Graves disease. The material sequenced was peripheral blood mononuclear cells (PBMCs), taken at new diagnosis, from a patient treated with antithyroid drugs. The rearrangement uses TRBV2 and TRBJ1-4, with 8 bases matching TRBD1. The CDR3 loop reads CASRKSDRGEKLFF. The CDR3, as DNA: TGTGCCAGCAGGAAATCCGACAGGGGCGAAAAACTGTTTTTT.